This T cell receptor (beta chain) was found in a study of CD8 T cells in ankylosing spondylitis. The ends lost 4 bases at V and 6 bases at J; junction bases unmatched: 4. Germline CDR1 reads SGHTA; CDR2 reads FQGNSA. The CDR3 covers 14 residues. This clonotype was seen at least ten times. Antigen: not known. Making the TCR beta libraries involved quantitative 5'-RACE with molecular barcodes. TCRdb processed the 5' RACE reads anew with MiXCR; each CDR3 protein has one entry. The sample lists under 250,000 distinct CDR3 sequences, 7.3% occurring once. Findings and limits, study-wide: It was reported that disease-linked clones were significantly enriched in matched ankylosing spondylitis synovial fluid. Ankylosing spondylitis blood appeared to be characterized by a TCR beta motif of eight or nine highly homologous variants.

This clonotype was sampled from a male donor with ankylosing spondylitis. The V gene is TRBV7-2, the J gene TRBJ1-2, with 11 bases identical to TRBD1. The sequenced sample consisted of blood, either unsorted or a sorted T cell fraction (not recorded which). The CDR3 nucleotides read TGTGCCAGCAGCTGGACAGGGGGCAATAATGGCTACACCTTC. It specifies CASSWTGGNNGYTF.